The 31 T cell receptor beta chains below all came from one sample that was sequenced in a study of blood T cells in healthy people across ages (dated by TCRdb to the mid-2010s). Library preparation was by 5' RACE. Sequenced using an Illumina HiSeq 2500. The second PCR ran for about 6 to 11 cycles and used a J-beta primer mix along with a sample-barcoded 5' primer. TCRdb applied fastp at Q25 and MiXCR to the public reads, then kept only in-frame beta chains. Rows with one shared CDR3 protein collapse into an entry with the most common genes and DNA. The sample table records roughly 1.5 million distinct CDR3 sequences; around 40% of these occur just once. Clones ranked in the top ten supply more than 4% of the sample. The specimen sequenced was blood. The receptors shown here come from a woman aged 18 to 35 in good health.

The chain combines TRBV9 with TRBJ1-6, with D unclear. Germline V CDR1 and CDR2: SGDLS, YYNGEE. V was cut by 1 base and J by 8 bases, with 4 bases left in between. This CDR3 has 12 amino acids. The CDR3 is CASSVLDSPLHF. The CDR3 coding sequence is TGTGCCAGCAGCGTACTGGATTCACCCCTCCACTTT.

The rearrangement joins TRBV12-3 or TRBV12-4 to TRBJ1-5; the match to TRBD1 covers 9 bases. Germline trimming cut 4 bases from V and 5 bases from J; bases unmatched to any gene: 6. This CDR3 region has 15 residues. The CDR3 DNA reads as TGTGCCAGCAGTTCGGCCGGGACAGGGCATCAGCCCCAGCATTTT. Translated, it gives CASSSAGTGHQPQHF.

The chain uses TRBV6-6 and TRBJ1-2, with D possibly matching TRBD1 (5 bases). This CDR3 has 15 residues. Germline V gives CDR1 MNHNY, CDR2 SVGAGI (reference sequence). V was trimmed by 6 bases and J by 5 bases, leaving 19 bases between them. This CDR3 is CASRGGGGSTYGYTF. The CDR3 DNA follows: TGTGCCAGCAGGGGCGGTGGGGGTTCCACTTATGGCTACACCTTC.

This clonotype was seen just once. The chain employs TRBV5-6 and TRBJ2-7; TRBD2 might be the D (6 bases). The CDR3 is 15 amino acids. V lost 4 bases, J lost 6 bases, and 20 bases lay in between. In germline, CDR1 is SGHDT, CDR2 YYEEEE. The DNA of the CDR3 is TGTGCCAGCAGCCCACTCCGCCGGGGGTCCGTCGAGCAGTACTTC. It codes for CASSPLRRGSVEQYF. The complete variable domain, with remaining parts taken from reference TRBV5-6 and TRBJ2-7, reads DAGVTQSPTHLIKTRGQQVTLRCSPKSGHDTVSWYQQALGQGPQFIFQYYEEEERQRGNFPDRFSGHQFPNYSSELNVNALLLGDSALYLCASSPLRRGSVEQYFGPGTRLTVT.

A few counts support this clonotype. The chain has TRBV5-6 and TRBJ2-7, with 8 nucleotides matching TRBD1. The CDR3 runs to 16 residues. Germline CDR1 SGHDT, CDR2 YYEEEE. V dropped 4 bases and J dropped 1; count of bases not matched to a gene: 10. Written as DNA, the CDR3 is TGTGCCAGCAGCGTTTACCCGGGGACAGGTTCCTACGAGCAGTACTTC. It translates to CASSVYPGTGSYEQYF.

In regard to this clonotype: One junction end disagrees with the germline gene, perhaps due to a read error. The CDR3 region is CANSYSTGSTYEQYF. Written as DNA, the CDR3 is TGTGCCAACAGTTACTCGACCGGCTCTACCTACGAGCAGTACTTC. The rearrangement joins TRBV6-5 to TRBJ2-4; unclear D gene. Near its end, the DNA agrees better with TRBJ2-7, so the J call may be wrong. CDR1 is MNHEY and CDR2 is SVGAGI in the germline V gene. CDR3 length: 15 residues.

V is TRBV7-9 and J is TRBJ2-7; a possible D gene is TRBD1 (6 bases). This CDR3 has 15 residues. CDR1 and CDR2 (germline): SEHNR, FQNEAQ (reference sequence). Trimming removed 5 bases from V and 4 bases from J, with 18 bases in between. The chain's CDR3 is CASSPGQPKTYEQYF. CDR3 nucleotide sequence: TGTGCCAGCAGCCCAGGACAGCCCAAGACTTACGAGCAGTACTTC.

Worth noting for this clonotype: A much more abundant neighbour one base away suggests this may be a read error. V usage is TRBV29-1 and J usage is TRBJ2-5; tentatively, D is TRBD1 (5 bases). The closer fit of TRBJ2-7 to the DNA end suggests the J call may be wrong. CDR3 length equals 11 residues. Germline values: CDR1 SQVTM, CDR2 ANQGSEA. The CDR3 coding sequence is TGCAGCGTTCCCCAGGGATACGAGCAGTACTTC. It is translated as CSVPQGYEQYF.

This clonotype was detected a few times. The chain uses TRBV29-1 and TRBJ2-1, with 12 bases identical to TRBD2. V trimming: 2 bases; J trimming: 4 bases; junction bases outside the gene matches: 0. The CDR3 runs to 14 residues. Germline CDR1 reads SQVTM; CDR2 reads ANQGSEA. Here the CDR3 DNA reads TGCAGCGTTGAACTAGCGGGAGGGTACAATGAGCAGTTCTTC. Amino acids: CSVELAGGYNEQFF.

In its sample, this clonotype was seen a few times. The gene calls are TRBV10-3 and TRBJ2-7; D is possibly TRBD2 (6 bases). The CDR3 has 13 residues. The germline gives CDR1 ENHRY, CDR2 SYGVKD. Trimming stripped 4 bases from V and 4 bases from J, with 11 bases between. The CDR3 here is CAISVGTQYEQYF. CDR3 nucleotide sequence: TGTGCCATCAGTGTAGGGACTCAGTACGAGCAGTACTTC.

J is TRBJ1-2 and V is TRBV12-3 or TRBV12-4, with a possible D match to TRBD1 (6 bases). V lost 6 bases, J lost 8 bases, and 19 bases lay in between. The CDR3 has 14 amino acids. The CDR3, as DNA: TGTGCCAGCAGCCCCTTGCCGGGGGCGCGGGGCTACACCTTC. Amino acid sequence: CASSPLPGARGYTF.

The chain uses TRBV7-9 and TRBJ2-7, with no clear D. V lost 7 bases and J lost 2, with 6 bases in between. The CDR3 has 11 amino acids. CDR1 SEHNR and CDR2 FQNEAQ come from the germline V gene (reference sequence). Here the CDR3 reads CASTHTYEQYF. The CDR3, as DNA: TGTGCCAGCACCCACACCTACGAGCAGTACTTC.

The DNA for the CDR3 is TGTGCCAGCAGTCCCTTGGCGGGGGGGCCATCGTGGAATGAGCAGTTCTTC. Its translation is CASSPLAGGPSWNEQFF. V and J are TRBV6-2 or TRBV6-3 and TRBJ2-1; 9 bases agree with TRBD2. Germline V gene sequence: CDR1 MNHEY, CDR2 SVGEGT. The CDR3 consists of 17 residues. With V trimmed by 5 bases and J by 7 bases, 15 bases remained unmatched.

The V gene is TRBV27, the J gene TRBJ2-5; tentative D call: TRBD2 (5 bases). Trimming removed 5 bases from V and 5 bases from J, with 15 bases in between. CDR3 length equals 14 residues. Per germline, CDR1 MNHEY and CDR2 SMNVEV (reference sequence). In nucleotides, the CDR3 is TGTGCCAGCAGTCCTTTCTTTAGCGCCGAGACCCAGTACTTC. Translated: CASSPFFSAETQYF.

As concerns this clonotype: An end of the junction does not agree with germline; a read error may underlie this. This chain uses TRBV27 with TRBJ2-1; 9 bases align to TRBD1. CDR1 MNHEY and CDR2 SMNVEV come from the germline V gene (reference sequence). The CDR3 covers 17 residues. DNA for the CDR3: TGTGCCGGCAGTTCTCAATCTACAGGGGGCGTTTACAATGAGCAGTTCTTC. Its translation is CAGSSQSTGGVYNEQFF.

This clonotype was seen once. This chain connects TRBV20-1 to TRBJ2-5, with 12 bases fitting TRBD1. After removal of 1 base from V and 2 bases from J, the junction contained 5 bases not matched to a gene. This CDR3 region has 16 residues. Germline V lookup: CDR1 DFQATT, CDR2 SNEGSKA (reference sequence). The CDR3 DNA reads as TGCAGTGCTAGAGTGGGACAGGGGGCTCGGCAAGAGACCCAGTACTTC. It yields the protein CSARVGQGARQETQYF.

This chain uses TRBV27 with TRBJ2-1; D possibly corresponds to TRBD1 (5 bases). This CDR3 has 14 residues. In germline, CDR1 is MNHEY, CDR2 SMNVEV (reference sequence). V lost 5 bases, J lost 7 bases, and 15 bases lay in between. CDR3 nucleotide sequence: TGTGCCAGCAGTCCCCTCCAGGGTGTGAATGAGCAGTTCTTC. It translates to CASSPLQGVNEQFF.

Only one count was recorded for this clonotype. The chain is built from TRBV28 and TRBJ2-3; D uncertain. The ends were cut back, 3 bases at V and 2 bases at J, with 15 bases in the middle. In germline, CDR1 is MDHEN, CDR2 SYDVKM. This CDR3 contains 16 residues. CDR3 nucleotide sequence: TGTGCCAGCAGTTTTGCCCACTACAAACTCACAGATACGCAGTATTTT. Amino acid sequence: CASSFAHYKLTDTQYF.

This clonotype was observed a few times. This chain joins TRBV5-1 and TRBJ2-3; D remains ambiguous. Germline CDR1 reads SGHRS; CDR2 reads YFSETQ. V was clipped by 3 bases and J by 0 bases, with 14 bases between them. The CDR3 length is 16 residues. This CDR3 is CASSSGSATSTDTQYF. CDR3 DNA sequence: TGCGCCAGCAGCTCGGGCAGCGCTACTAGCACAGATACGCAGTATTTT.

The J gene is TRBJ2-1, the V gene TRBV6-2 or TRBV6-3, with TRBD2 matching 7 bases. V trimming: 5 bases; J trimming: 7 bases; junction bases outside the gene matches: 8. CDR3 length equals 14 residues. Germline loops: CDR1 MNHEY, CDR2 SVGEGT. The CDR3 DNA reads TGTGCCAGCAGTCTCGGACTAGTTTTAAATGAGCAGTTCTTC. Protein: CASSLGLVLNEQFF.

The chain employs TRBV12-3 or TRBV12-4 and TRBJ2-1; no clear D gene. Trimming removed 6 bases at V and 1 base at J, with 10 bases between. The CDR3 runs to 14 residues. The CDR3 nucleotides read TGTGCCAGCAGGAAAGTAAGTTCCTACAATGAGCAGTTCTTC. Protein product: CASRKVSSYNEQFF.

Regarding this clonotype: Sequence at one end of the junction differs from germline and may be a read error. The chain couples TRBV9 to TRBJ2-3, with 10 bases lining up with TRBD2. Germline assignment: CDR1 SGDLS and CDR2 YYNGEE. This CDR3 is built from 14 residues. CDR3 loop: CASTQRGGIDTQYF. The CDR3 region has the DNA TGCGCCAGCACCCAGCGGGGGGGTATCGATACGCAGTATTTT. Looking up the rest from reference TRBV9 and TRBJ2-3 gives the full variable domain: DSGVTQTPKHLITATGQRVTLRCSPRSGDLSVYWYQQSLDQGLQFLIQYYNGEERAKGNILERFSAQQFPDLHSELNLSSLELGDSALYFCASTQRGGIDTQYFGPGTRLTVL.

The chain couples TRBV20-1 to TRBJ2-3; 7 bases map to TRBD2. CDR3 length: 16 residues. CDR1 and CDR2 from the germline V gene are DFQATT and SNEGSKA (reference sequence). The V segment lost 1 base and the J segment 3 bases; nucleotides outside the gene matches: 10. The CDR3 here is CSARGLPSGKTDTQYF. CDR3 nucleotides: TGCAGTGCTAGAGGCCTCCCAAGCGGGAAGACAGATACGCAGTATTTT.

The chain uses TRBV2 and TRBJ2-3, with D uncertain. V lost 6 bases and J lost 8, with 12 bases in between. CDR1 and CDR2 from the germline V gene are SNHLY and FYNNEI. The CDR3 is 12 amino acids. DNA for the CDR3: TGTGCCAGCAGACGACTCGTGCCTACGCAGTATTTT. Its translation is CASRRLVPTQYF.

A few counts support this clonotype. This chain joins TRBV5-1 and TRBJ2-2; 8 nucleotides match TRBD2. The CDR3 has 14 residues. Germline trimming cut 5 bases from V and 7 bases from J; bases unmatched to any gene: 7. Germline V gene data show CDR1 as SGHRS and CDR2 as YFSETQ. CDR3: CASRSGLADGELFF. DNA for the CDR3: TGCGCCAGCAGATCCGGACTAGCCGACGGGGAGCTGTTTTTT.

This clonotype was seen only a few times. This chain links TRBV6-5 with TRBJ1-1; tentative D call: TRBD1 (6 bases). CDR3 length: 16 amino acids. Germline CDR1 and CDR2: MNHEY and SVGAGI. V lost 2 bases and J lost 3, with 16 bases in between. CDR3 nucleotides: TGTGCCAGCAGTTACCCCGGGGGGCCGAGGGACACTGAAGCTTTCTTT. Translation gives CASSYPGGPRDTEAFF.

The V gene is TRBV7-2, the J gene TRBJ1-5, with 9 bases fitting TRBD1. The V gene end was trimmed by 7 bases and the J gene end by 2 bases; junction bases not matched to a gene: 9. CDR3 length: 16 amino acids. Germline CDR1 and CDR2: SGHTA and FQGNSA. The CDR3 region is CASTDRGKGGNQPQHF. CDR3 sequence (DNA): TGTGCCAGCACGGACAGGGGAAAAGGGGGCAATCAGCCCCAGCATTTT.

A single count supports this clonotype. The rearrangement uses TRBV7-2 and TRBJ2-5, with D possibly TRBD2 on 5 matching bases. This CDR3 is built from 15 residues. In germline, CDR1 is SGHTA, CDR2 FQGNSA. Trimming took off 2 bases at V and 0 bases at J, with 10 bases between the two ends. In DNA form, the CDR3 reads TGTGCCAGCAGCTTAACGCGGGCACACCAAGAGACCCAGTACTTC. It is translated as CASSLTRAHQETQYF. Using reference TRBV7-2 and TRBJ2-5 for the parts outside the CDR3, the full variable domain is GAGVSQSPSNKVTEKGKDVELRCDPISGHTALYWYRQSLGQGLEFLIYFQGNSAPDKSGLPSDRFSAERTGGSVSTLTIQRTQQEDSAVYLCASSLTRAHQETQYFGPGTRLLVL.

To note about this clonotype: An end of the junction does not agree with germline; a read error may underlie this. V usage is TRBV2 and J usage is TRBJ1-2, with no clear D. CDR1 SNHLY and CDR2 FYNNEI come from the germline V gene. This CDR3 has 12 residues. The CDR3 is CASRVLGSGCTF. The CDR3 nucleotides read TGTGCCAGCAGAGTGTTGGGTTCTGGCTGCACCTTC.

The CDR3 DNA follows: TGTGCCATCAGTGAGTCTTCAGAGGGTCTAACGACAGATACGCAGTATTTT. Amino acids: CAISESSEGLTTDTQYF. This chain joins TRBV10-3 and TRBJ2-3, with D possibly being TRBD2 (5 bases). Per germline, CDR1 ENHRY and CDR2 SYGVKD. The V end lost 0 bases, the J end lost 3 bases, and 16 bases lay between the germline ends. The CDR3 spans 17 residues.

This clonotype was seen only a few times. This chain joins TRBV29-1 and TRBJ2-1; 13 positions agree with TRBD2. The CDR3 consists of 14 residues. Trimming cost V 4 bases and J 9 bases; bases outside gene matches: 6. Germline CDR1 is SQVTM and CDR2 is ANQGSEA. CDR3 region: CSVGTSGRAAEQFF. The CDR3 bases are TGCAGCGTTGGGACTAGCGGGAGAGCGGCTGAGCAGTTCTTC.